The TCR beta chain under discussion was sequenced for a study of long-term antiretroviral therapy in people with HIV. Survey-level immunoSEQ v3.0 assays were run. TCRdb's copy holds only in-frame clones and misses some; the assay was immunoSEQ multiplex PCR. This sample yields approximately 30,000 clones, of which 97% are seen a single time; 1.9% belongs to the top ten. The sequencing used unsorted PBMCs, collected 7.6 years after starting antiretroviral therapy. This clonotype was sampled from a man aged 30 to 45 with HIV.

CDR3 region: CASSHPPGTSGMETQYF. The CDR3 DNA sequence: TGCGCCAGCAGCCACCCGCCCGGGACTAGCGGGATGGAGACCCAGTACTTC. The rearrangement links TRBV4-1 to TRBJ2-5; 13 nucleotides match TRBD2. Germline CDR1 reads MGHRA; CDR2 reads YSYEKL. The V gene end was trimmed by 3 bases and the J gene end by 5 bases; junction bases not matched to a gene: 9. This CDR3 spans 17 amino acids.